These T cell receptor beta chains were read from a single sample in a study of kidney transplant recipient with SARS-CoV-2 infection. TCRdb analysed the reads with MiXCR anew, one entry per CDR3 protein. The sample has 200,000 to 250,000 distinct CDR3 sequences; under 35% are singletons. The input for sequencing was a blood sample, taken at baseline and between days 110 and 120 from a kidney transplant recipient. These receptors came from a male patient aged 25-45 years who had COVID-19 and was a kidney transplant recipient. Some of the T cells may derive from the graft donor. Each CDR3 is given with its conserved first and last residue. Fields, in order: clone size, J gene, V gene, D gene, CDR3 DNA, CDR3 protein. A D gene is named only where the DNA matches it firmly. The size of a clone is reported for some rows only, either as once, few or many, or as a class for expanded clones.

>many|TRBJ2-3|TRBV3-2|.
TGTGCCAGCAGCCACCTAAGTGATACGCAGTATTTT
CASSHLSDTQYF
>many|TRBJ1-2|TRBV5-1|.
TGCGCCAGCGCTCGGCAATCGGTTCGAAAGACCTATGGCTACACCTTC
CASARQSVRKTYGYTF
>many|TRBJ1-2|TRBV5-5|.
TGTGCCAGCTTGTGGAATGTCTCGCGAAAGACCTATGGCTACACCTTC
CASLWNVSRKTYGYTF
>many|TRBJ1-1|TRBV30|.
TGTGCCTGGAGGCGCCAGGTGAACACTGAAGCTTTCTTT
CAWRRQVNTEAFF
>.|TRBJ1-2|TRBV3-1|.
TGTGCCAGCAGCGACGCTTCCACCCTTCGAAAGACCTATGGCTACACCTTC
CASSDASTLRKTYGYTF
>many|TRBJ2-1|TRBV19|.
TGTGCCAGTAGTATTGAGCCACCCCCCGTTGGTAAGCAGTTCTTC
CASSIEPPPVGKQFF
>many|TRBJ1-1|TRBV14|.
TGTGCCAGCAATCGTCAGATGAACACTGAAGCTTTCTTT
CASNRQMNTEAFF
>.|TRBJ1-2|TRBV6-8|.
TGTGCCAGCAGTCTGAGCCCACGCTCTAGAAAGGCCTATGGCTACACCTTC
CASSLSPRSRKAYGYTF
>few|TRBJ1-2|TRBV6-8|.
TGTGCCAGCAGTAAGTTTGCACGCTCTAGAAAGACCTATGGCTACACCTTC
CASSKFARSRKTYGYTF
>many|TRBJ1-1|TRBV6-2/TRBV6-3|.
TGTGCCACGACAGTGGGGTCCGACCCTGAAGCTTTCTTT
CATTVGSDPEAFF
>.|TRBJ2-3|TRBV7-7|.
TGTGCCAGCAGCCCTGAGCCGGGGGTCTTAGATACGCAGTATTTT
CASSPEPGVLDTQYF
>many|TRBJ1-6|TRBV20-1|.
TGCAGTGCTAAGCGGGGCAGCGGGGTTTTCGATTCACCCCTCCACTTT
CSAKRGSGVFDSPLHF
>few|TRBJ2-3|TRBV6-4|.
TGTGCCAGCAGTTCCGGACTCTCAGACACAGATACGCAGTATTTT
CASSSGLSDTDTQYF
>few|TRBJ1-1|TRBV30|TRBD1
TGTGCCTGGAGTGACGGACAGGGCTCTGAAGCTTTCTTT
CAWSDGQGSEAFF
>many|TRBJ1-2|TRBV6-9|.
TGTGCCAGCAGTCCTGGGTGGCCTTACGGAAAGACCTATGGCTACACCTTC
CASSPGWPYGKTYGYTF
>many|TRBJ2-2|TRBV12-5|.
TGTGCTAGTGGTCCGACCGGGGAGCTGTTTTTT
CASGPTGELFF
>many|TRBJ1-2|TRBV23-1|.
TGCGCCAGCAGTAGCTCGAAGCTACGCAGAAAGACCTATGGCTACACCTTC
CASSSSKLRRKTYGYTF
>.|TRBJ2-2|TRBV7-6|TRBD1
TGTGCCAGCAGCTGCCAAACCCTGGGACAGGGGTCGTGGACCGGGGGGCTGTTTTTT
CASSCQTLGQGSWTGGLFF
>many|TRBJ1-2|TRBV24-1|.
TGTGCCACCAGTCTCTGGTATAGTACCAGAAAGACCTATGGCTACACCTTC
CATSLWYSTRKTYGYTF
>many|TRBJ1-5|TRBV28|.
TGTGCCAGCAGCCCTACAGGCGACGGACCTAATCAGCCCCAGCATTTT
CASSPTGDGPNQPQHF
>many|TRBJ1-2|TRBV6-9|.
TGTGCCAGCAGTATTAGTTCGCCTTACGGAAAGACCTATGGCTACACCTTC
CASSISSPYGKTYGYTF
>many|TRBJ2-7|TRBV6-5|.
TGTGCCAGCAGTCCACTCCGGGCTCCCTACGAGCAGTACTTC
CASSPLRAPYEQYF
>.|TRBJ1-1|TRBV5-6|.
TGTGCCAGCAGCTTTATGCGACGGACCTTAAACACTGAAGCTTTCTTT
CASSFMRRTLNTEAFF
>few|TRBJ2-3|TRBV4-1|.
TGCGCCAGCAGCCACCTAGCGATTACTAGCACAGATACGCAGTATTTT
CASSHLAITSTDTQYF
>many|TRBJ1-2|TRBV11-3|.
TGTGCCAGCAGCCTCGAAATCGATCTCGGAAAGACCTATGGCTACACCTTC
CASSLEIDLGKTYGYTF
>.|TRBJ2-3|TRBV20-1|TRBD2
TGCAGTGCTAGTTCGGGCGGGAGCGAGGATACGCAGTATTTT
CSASSGGSEDTQYF
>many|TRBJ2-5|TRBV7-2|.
TGTGCCAGCAGCTTAGCCAGGGCGCAAGAGACCCAGTACTTC
CASSLARAQETQYF
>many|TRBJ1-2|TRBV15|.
TGTGCCACCAGCCGTTCGAGAAGGTGTGGAAAGACCTATGGCTACACCTTC
CATSRSRRCGKTYGYTF
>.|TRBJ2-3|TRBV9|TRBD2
TGTGCCAGCAGCGTAGGGCCTAGCGGGAGTTCAGATACGCAGTATTTT
CASSVGPSGSSDTQYF
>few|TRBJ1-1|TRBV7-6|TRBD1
TGTGCCAGCAGCTTAGAAATCGGGACAGCAAACACTGAAGCTTTCTTT
CASSLEIGTANTEAFF
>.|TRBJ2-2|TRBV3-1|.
TGTGCCGGCAGCATTCCGCTTCCCATTTCAGGCTTGACCGGGGAGCTGTTTTTT
CAGSIPLPISGLTGELFF
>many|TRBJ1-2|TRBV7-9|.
TGTGCCAGCAGCGCGGGTGAATACCATGGAAAGACCTATGGCTACACCTTC
CASSAGEYHGKTYGYTF
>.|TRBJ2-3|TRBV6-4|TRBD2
TGTGCCAGCAGTGCGACTAGCGGGGGCACAGATACGCAGTATTTT
CASSATSGGTDTQYF
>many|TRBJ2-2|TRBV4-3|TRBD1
TGCGCCAGCAGCCCTGGACAGGGGGTATACGGGGAGCTGTTTTTT
CASSPGQGVYGELFF
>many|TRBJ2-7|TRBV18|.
TGTGCCAGCTCACCACTCATGGGGCCGGACGAGCAGTACTTC
CASSPLMGPDEQYF
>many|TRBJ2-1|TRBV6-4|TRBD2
TGTGCCAGCAGTGGGACTAGCGGGAGCAATGAGCAGTTCTTC
CASSGTSGSNEQFF
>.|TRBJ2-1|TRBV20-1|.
TGCAGTGCCCCCAGAGATGCAGGGGCCTACAATGAGCAGTTCTTC
CSAPRDAGAYNEQFF
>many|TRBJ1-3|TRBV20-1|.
TGCAGTGCTAGAGACGACAGGTTCTCTGGAAACACCATATATTTT
CSARDDRFSGNTIYF
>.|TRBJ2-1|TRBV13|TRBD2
TGTGCCAGCAGATCAACGCGGGGGAACTCCTACAATGAGCAGTTCTTC
CASRSTRGNSYNEQFF
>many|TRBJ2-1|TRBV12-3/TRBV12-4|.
TGTGCCAGCAGTTTATTCTCCAACAATGAGCAGTTCTTC
CASSLFSNNEQFF
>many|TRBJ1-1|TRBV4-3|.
TGCGCCAGCAGCCAAGAAGCGGAGGCGGAAGCTTTCTTT
CASSQEAEAEAFF
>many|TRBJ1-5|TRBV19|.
TGTGCCAGTAGTACCCGAGACAGTTACAATCAGCCCCAGCATTTT
CASSTRDSYNQPQHF
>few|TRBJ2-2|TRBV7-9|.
TGTGCCGGCAGCTTGGGGGCGCGGGAAGGCACCGGGGAGCTGCTTTTT
CAGSLGAREGTGELLF
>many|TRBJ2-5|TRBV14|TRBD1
TGTGCCAGCGGCCGACAGGGGGCCTGGGAGACCCAGTACTTC
CASGRQGAWETQYF
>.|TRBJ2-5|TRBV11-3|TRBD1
TGTGCCAGCAGCAAGACAGGGTTCGGCGAGACCCAGTACTTC
CASSKTGFGETQYF
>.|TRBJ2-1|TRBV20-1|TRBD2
TGCAGTGCCCCCGAAGGGGACGGGACTAGCGGGAGGAGCTACAATGAGCAGTTCTTC
CSAPEGDGTSGRSYNEQFF
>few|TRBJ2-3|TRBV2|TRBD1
TGTGCCAGCAGTGGGACAGGGGGAGATACGCAGTATTTT
CASSGTGGDTQYF
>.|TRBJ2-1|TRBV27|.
TGTGCCAGCAGTCCCCTCACAGGGTTTCCCTGCAATGAGCAGTTCTTC
CASSPLTGFPCNEQFF
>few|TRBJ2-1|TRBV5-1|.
TGCGCCAGCAGCTTGGGGCGGACGGATGAGCAGTTCTTC
CASSLGRTDEQFF
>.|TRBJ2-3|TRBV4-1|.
TGCGCCAACAGCCGCCTTCAAACTAGCACAGATACGCAGTATTTT
CANSRLQTSTDTQYF
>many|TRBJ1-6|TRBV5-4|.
TGTGCCAGCAGCGCAGACCCGAGGGATTCACCCCTCCACTTT
CASSADPRDSPLHF
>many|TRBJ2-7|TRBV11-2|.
TGTGCCAGCAGCTTAGACCCCGCCGAGCAGTACTTC
CASSLDPAEQYF
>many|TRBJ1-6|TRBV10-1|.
TGCGCCCGCGATAGTTGGGCAGGCGAGGGACCCCTCCACTTT
CARDSWAGEGPLHF
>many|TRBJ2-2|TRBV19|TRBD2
TGTGCCAGTAACAAGCGGGAGGGCCTCACCGGGGAGCTGTTTTTT
CASNKREGLTGELFF
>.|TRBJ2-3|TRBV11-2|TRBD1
TGTGCCAGCAGCGATGACAGGGGGCCTGGAGATACGCAGTATTTT
CASSDDRGPGDTQYF
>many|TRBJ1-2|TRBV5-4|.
TGTGCCAGCACAAGTTACGTACCAGGAAAGACCTATGGCTACACCTTC
CASTSYVPGKTYGYTF
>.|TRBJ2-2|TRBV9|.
TGTGCCAGCAGCCTAAATTGGGGGTTCACCGGGGAGCTGTTTTTT
CASSLNWGFTGELFF
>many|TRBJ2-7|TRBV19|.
TGTGCCAGTAGTATATGGGGCTACGAGCAGTACTTC
CASSIWGYEQYF
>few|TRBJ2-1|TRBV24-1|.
TGTGCCACCAGTGCCAGCGGATACAATGAGCAGTTCTTC
CATSASGYNEQFF